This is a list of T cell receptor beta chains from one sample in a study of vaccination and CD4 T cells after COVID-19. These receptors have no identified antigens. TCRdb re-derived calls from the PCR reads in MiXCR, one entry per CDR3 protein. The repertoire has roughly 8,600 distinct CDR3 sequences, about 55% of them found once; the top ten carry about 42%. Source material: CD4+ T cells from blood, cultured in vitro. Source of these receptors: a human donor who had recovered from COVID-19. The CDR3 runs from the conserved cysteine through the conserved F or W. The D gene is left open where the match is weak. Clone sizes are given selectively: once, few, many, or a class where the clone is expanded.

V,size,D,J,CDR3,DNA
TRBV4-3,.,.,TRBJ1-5,CASSQGEGQPQHF,TGCGCCAGCAGCCAAGGTGAGGGACAGCCCCAGCATTTT
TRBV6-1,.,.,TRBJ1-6,CASTDRIRSPLHF,TGTGCCAGCACCGACCGTATACGCTCACCCCTCCACTTT
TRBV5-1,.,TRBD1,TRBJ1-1,CASSLGQGWGAFF,TGCGCCAGCAGCTTGGGACAGGGTTGGGGAGCTTTCTTT
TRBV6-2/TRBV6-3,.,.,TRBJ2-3,CASRLTRNTDTQYF,TGTGCCAGCAGGCTGACTAGGAACACAGATACGCAGTATTTT
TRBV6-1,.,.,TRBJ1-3,CASSEGRTGNTIYF,TGTGCCAGCAGTGAAGGGAGGACCGGAAACACCATATATTTT
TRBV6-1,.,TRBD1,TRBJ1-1,CASSKGAGLNTEAFF,TGTGCCAGCAGCAAGGGGGCAGGGCTGAACACTGAAGCTTTCTTT
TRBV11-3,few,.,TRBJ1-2,CASSLDIYDGYTF,TGTGCCAGCAGCTTGGACATCTACGATGGCTACACCTTC
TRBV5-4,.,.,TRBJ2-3,CASRTSVQGSTDTQYF,TGTGCCAGCAGAACTAGCGTACAGGGCAGCACAGATACGCAGTATTTT
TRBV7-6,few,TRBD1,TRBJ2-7,CASSLQGQGTYEQYF,TGTGCCAGCAGCTTACAAGGACAGGGGACCTACGAGCAGTACTTC
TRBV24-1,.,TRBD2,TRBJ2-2,CATSRSGGTGELFF,TGTGCCACCAGTCGAAGCGGGGGCACCGGGGAGCTGTTTTTT
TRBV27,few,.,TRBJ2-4,CASSPFFRRGDKNIQYF,TGTGCCAGCAGTCCCTTTTTCCGAAGGGGCGACAAAAACATTCAGTACTTC
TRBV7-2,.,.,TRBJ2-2,CASSLYWDNGELFF,TGTGCCAGCAGCTTATATTGGGACAACGGGGAGCTGTTTTTT
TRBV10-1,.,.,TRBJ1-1,CASSPGGLRGAYTEAFF,TGCGCCAGCAGCCCTGGCGGCTTGAGGGGCGCGTACACTGAAGCTTTCTTT
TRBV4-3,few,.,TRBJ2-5,CASSQELPPRGTQYF,TGCGCCAGCAGCCAAGAACTCCCCCCGCGGGGGACCCAGTACTTC
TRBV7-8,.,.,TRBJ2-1,CASSSGVSYNEQFF,TGTGCCAGCAGCTCGGGGGTTTCCTACAATGAGCAGTTCTTC
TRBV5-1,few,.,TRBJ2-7,CASSLLQGYEQYF,TGCGCCAGCAGCTTGCTCCAGGGGTACGAGCAGTACTTC
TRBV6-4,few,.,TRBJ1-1,CASSPTGMNTEAFF,TGTGCCAGCAGTCCCACAGGCATGAACACTGAAGCTTTCTTT